This TCR beta chain was observed in a study of sequential checkpoint blockade in melanoma. Study at large: After both sequences, patients received maintenance nivolumab.

The treatment is: randomized to nivolumab then ipilimumab (arm A) or the reverse (arm B). Patients had received no earlier DNA-damaging chemotherapy. Live CD3+CD8+ CD19− CD56− cells were sorted from PBMCs. With 2 bases removed from V and 0 bases from J, the gap between germline ends came to 11 bases. The CDR3 length is 15 residues. Germline V lookup: CDR1 LGHNA, CDR2 YNFKEQ. Method: immunoSEQ multiplex PCR; TCRdb's copy keeps in-frame clones and lacks some. The table shows approximately 7,500 clones, with 50% to 60% occurring only once. The sample here was CD8+ T cells sorted from blood (inferred from file names), taken from a patient given nivolumab and ipilimumab in sequence. This rearrangement joins TRBV4-2 to TRBJ2-7; D ambiguous. This TCR came from a human donor with melanoma. Written as DNA, the CDR3 is TGTGCCAGCAGCCAAAGCACCGCAAGCTCCTACGAGCAGTACTTC. As protein: CASSQSTASSYEQYF.